Listed below are T cell receptor beta chains from one sample, sequenced in a study of cytomegalovirus exposure and HLA in healthy donors. Assay used: immunoSEQ multiplex PCR; TCRdb lists only in-frame clones, some missing. The profile covers some 200,000 clones, with nearly 80% appearing a single time and approximately 2.6% taken by the ten largest. The source material was PBMCs. These receptor sequences come from a female donor in good health and CMV-seronegative. CDR3s include the opening cysteine and the closing phenylalanine or tryptophan. Each record gives: CDR3 DNA, CDR3 protein, D gene, V gene, J gene, clone size. A D gene is named only where the DNA matches it firmly. Not every row has a clone size; where given, it reads once, few, many or a size class.

cdr3_nt: TGTGCCAGCAGCTCGCCCCAGGACAGGGGGTTTCAAGAGACCCAGTACTTC
cdr3_aa: CASSSPQDRGFQETQYF
d_call: TRBD1
v_call: TRBV11-2
j_call: TRBJ2-5
clone_size: NA

cdr3_nt: TGTGCCAGTAGCAATCTACGGGATCCTCGAACGGCGGGCTACACCTTC
cdr3_aa: CASSNLRDPRTAGYTF
d_call: NA
v_call: TRBV19
j_call: TRBJ1-2
clone_size: NA

cdr3_nt: TGCGCCAGCAGCCCGGGGACTCTGGAAGAGCAGTACTTC
cdr3_aa: CASSPGTLEEQYF
d_call: NA
v_call: TRBV5-1
j_call: TRBJ2-7
clone_size: NA

cdr3_nt: TGTGCCTGGACCCTAAGATGGGGGGGTGATCCAGATACGCAGTATTTT
cdr3_aa: CAWTLRWGGDPDTQYF
d_call: TRBD2
v_call: TRBV30
j_call: TRBJ2-3
clone_size: once

cdr3_nt: TGTGCCAGCAGCTTGGCAGGGGGGCAAGAGACCCAGTACTTC
cdr3_aa: CASSLAGGQETQYF
d_call: NA
v_call: TRBV5-4
j_call: TRBJ2-5
clone_size: once

cdr3_nt: TGTGCCAGCAGTTTACCGACAGGGGGTGCCTACGAGCAGTACTTC
cdr3_aa: CASSLPTGGAYEQYF
d_call: TRBD1
v_call: TRBV28
j_call: TRBJ2-7
clone_size: NA

cdr3_nt: TGTGCCAGCAGCGTGGAGGCGATCGGCACAGATACGCAGTATTTT
cdr3_aa: CASSVEAIGTDTQYF
d_call: NA
v_call: TRBV6-4
j_call: TRBJ2-3
clone_size: NA

cdr3_nt: TGCGCCAGCAGCCAAGAGCAGGGGGTAGCGGGAGTAGGATACGAGCAGTACTTC
cdr3_aa: CASSQEQGVAGVGYEQYF
d_call: TRBD2
v_call: TRBV4-1
j_call: TRBJ2-7
clone_size: NA

cdr3_nt: TGTGCCAGCAGCGCCACTGCGGGAGGGCTCTATGAGCAGTTCTTC
cdr3_aa: CASSATAGGLYEQFF
d_call: TRBD2
v_call: TRBV9
j_call: TRBJ2-1
clone_size: NA

cdr3_nt: TGCGCCAGCAGCCCGGGGGTAGCGTCAGATACGCAGTATTTT
cdr3_aa: CASSPGVASDTQYF
d_call: NA
v_call: TRBV5-1
j_call: TRBJ2-3
clone_size: NA

cdr3_nt: TGTGCCAGCAGCGTAGCCCCTCACAGTAGCTCTGGGGCCAACGTCCTGACTTTC
cdr3_aa: CASSVAPHSSSGANVLTF
d_call: NA
v_call: TRBV9
j_call: TRBJ2-6
clone_size: once

cdr3_nt: TGTGCCAGCAGTTTCACGGCCGGGAACGGCTATGGCTACACCTTC
cdr3_aa: CASSFTAGNGYGYTF
d_call: NA
v_call: TRBV27
j_call: TRBJ1-2
clone_size: NA

cdr3_nt: TGTGCCAGTAGTAGGGACAGGAAGGGATATGGCAATCAGCCCCAGCATTTT
cdr3_aa: CASSRDRKGYGNQPQHF
d_call: TRBD1
v_call: TRBV19
j_call: TRBJ1-5
clone_size: NA

cdr3_nt: TGTGCCAGCAGCTCTTCCAGGGGGAGTAATGAAAAACTGTTTTTT
cdr3_aa: CASSSSRGSNEKLFF
d_call: TRBD1
v_call: TRBV5-4
j_call: TRBJ1-4
clone_size: NA

cdr3_nt: TGTGCCAGCTCACTGACAGGGGTTGAAACAGATACGCAGTATTTT
cdr3_aa: CASSLTGVETDTQYF
d_call: TRBD1
v_call: TRBV18
j_call: TRBJ2-3
clone_size: NA

cdr3_nt: TGTTCCAGCAGCGACAGGGTAGATCCCTACGAGCAGTACTTC
cdr3_aa: CSSSDRVDPYEQYF
d_call: TRBD1
v_call: TRBV7-9
j_call: TRBJ2-7
clone_size: NA